Listed below are T cell receptor beta chains from one sample, sequenced in a study of beta chain features in type 1 diabetes. Only in-frame clones appear in the TCRdb table, and some are missing; sequencing was by immunoSEQ multiplex PCR. The sample has around 41,000 clones, over 50% seen once; the top ten hold under 2%. The sample consisted of Tregs from blood. All receptors derive from a young man with type 1 diabetes. Some clones in this sample may be carry-over from other donors' samples. Both conserved end residues are part of each CDR3. A D gene is named only where the DNA matches it firmly. Expanded clones are given a class, and other clones once, few, many or no size at all.

TRBV25-1	NA	NA	TRBJ1-1	CASSARGAGAEAFF	TGTGCCAGCAGTGCCCGAGGGGCGGGGGCTGAAGCTTTCTTT
TRBV6-1	NA	TRBD2	TRBJ2-1	CASSGSLAGGYNEQFF	TGTGCCAGCAGTGGCTCTCTAGCGGGGGGTTACAATGAGCAGTTCTTC
TRBV5-4	NA	NA	TRBJ1-2	CASSLQPGGRYTF	TGTGCCAGCAGTCTACAGCCGGGGGGTCGCTACACCTTC
TRBV6-6	NA	NA	TRBJ1-2	CASAGYSYGYTF	TGTGCCAGCGCAGGGTATAGCTATGGCTACACCTTC
TRBV7-2	NA	TRBD1	TRBJ2-7	CASSLLPGTEAYEQYF	TGTGCCAGCAGCTTACTTCCCGGGACAGAAGCCTACGAGCAGTACTTC
TRBV29-1	NA	NA	TRBJ2-1	CSVQLQWQFF	TGCAGCGTCCAACTACAATGGCAGTTCTTC
TRBV2	NA	TRBD2	TRBJ2-5	CASGGVTGGETQYF	TGTGCCAGCGGGGGGGTGACTGGAGGAGAGACCCAGTACTTC
TRBV5-1	NA	NA	TRBJ2-7	CASSLDTHSYEQYF	TGCGCCAGCAGCTTAGACACACACTCCTACGAGCAGTACTTC
TRBV7-6	NA	NA	TRBJ1-2	CASSLNIGGAYGYTF	TGTGCCAGCAGCTTAAATATTGGAGGGGCCTATGGCTACACCTTC
TRBV7-3	NA	TRBD2	TRBJ2-1	CASSFQAGVINEQFF	TGTGCCAGCAGCTTCCAAGCGGGGGTGATCAATGAGCAGTTCTTC
TRBV4-1	NA	TRBD1	TRBJ2-5	CASSQNWIQGQETQYF	TGCGCCAGCAGCCAAAATTGGATACAGGGGCAAGAGACCCAGTACTTC
TRBV19	once	TRBD1	TRBJ2-5	CASSSTGSETQYF	TGTGCCAGTAGTTCGACAGGGTCCGAGACCCAGTACTTC
TRBV21-1	NA	NA	TRBJ2-3	CASSKFSGTDTQYF	TGTGCCAGCAGCAAATTTTCGGGCACAGATACGCAGTATTTT
TRBV6-5	NA	NA	TRBJ2-5	CASSFPGVGETQYF	TGTGCCAGCAGTTTCCCCGGGGTCGGGGAGACCCAGTACTTC
TRBV5-1	NA	NA	TRBJ2-5	CASSLGGSETQYF	TGCGCCAGCAGCTTGGGAGGGTCGGAGACCCAGTACTTC
TRBV7-2	NA	TRBD2	TRBJ2-6	CASSHGGAGANVLTF	TGTGCCAGCAGCCACGGGGGGGCCGGGGCCAACGTCCTGACTTTC
TRBV7-2	NA	NA	TRBJ2-5	CASSLGGTFGETQYF	TGTGCCAGCAGCTTAGGCGGAACCTTTGGAGAGACCCAGTACTTC
TRBV18	NA	TRBD1	TRBJ2-7	CASSPTGTGYEQYF	TGTGCCAGCTCACCAACCGGGACAGGCTACGAGCAGTACTTC
TRBV18	once	NA	TRBJ2-7	CASSPRRVFAEQYF	TGTGCCAGCTCACCACGGCGGGTATTTGCTGAGCAGTACTTC
TRBV11-2	few	TRBD2	TRBJ2-1	CASSTSPFSGGAGNEQFF	TGTGCCAGCAGCACCTCACCATTTAGCGGGGGGGCCGGCAATGAGCAGTTCTTC
TRBV6-5	NA	NA	TRBJ1-2	CAVHPNRQGDYGYTF	TGTGCCGTCCACCCAAATCGGCAGGGTGACTATGGCTACACCTTC
TRBV7-2	once	TRBD2	TRBJ2-7	CASSLGGGSLYEQYF	TGTGCCAGCAGCTTGGGCGGGGGATCCCTCTACGAGCAGTACTTC
TRBV4-3	NA	NA	TRBJ2-1	CASSQAGGTEQFF	TGCGCCAGCAGCCAAGCCGGGGGTACTGAGCAGTTCTTC
TRBV6-5	NA	TRBD1	TRBJ2-2	CASSYTGANTGELFF	TGTGCCAGCAGTTACACAGGGGCGAACACCGGGGAGCTGTTTTTT
TRBV12-5	NA	TRBD1	TRBJ2-7	CASGLEIIRDRGHEQYF	TGTGCTAGTGGTCTCGAAATAATTCGGGACAGGGGTCACGAGCAGTACTTC
TRBV5-1	once	NA	TRBJ2-7	CASTDSYEQYF	TGCGCCAGCACGGACAGCTACGAGCAGTACTTC
TRBV5-1	NA	TRBD1	TRBJ1-4	CASSLRQGGYNEKLFF	TGCGCCAGCAGCCTACGACAGGGGGGGTATAATGAAAAACTGTTTTTT
TRBV6-5	NA	TRBD1	TRBJ1-3	CASSLAGTGMNTIYF	TGTGCCAGCAGTTTGGCCGGGACAGGGATGAACACCATATATTTT
TRBV5-1	NA	TRBD1	TRBJ1-5	CASREGAGQPQHF	TGCGCCAGCAGAGAGGGGGCGGGTCAGCCCCAGCATTTT
TRBV7-2	NA	NA	TRBJ2-2	CASSLGYANTGELFF	TGTGCCAGCAGCTTGGGCTATGCGAACACCGGGGAGCTGTTTTTT
TRBV27	NA	NA	TRBJ2-7	CASRRQGRDEQYF	TGTGCCAGCAGGCGGCAGGGTAGGGACGAGCAGTACTTC
TRBV30	NA	NA	TRBJ2-1	CAWSSNTYNEQFF	TGTGCCTGGAGTTCCAACACCTACAATGAGCAGTTCTTC
TRBV19	NA	TRBD2	TRBJ2-7	CASSAPGGGRSYEQYF	TGTGCCAGTAGTGCACCGGGGGGGGGCAGAAGCTACGAGCAGTACTTC
TRBV5-1	NA	TRBD1	TRBJ1-2	CASSSGSGQGGYGYTF	TGCGCCAGCAGCTCCGGGTCCGGACAGGGAGGATATGGCTACACCTTC
TRBV6-1	NA	TRBD1	TRBJ2-3	CASSRDRGDTQYF	TGTGCCAGCAGCCGGGACAGGGGAGATACGCAGTATTTT
TRBV4-2	NA	NA	TRBJ1-4	CASSPADATNEKLFF	TGTGCCAGCAGCCCGGCGGATGCAACTAATGAAAAACTGTTTTTT
TRBV19	few	NA	TRBJ2-7	CASSTQGGLIYEQYF	TGTGCCAGTAGTACCCAGGGGGGATTGATCTACGAGCAGTACTTC
TRBV5-4	NA	NA	TRBJ2-5	CASSFFLQGETQYF	TGTGCCAGCAGCTTCTTCCTGCAGGGAGAGACCCAGTACTTC
TRBV2	few	TRBD1	TRBJ2-1	CASSEQGVRYNEQFF	TGTGCCAGCAGTGAACAGGGGGTTCGCTACAATGAGCAGTTCTTC
TRBV6-5	few	NA	TRBJ2-5	CASTHWGEQYF	TGTGCCAGCACCCACTGGGGAGAGCAGTACTTC
TRBV5-6	few	TRBD2	TRBJ2-2	CASSSFTRGGKAGELFF	TGTGCCAGCAGTTCCTTTACGCGGGGGGGCAAGGCCGGGGAGCTGTTTTTT
TRBV4-1	NA	TRBD1	TRBJ1-6	CASSQLTGESNSPLHF	TGCGCCAGCAGCCAACTTACAGGGGAATCGAATTCACCCCTCCACTTT
TRBV10-3	NA	NA	TRBJ1-2	CAISPRGSDYGYTF	TGTGCCATCAGTCCACGGGGTAGCGACTATGGCTACACCTTC
TRBV4-2	NA	TRBD1	TRBJ2-7	CASSLETGTGIYEQYF	TGTGCCAGCAGCCTGGAAACCGGGACAGGGATCTACGAGCAGTACTTC
TRBV30	NA	TRBD2	TRBJ2-5	CAWSRFKTSGRTRETQYF	TGTGCCTGGAGTCGCTTCAAAACTAGCGGGAGAACACGCGAGACCCAGTACTTC
TRBV4-2	NA	NA	TRBJ2-3	CASSQVKRVSTDTQYF	TGTGCCAGCAGCCAAGTCAAAAGAGTTAGCACAGATACGCAGTATTTT
TRBV28	NA	NA	TRBJ2-7	CASSRRGYEQYF	TGTGCCAGCAGCCGCAGGGGCTACGAGCAGTACTTC
TRBV2	few	NA	TRBJ2-5	CASSERGGTQYF	TGTGCCAGCAGTGAAAGGGGAGGGACCCAGTACTTC
TRBV7-2	NA	NA	TRBJ2-3	CASSLTVLDTQYF	TGTGCCAGCAGCTTAACAGTTCTAGATACGCAGTATTTT
TRBV5-4	NA	NA	TRBJ2-5	CASSLGREGETQYF	TGTGCCAGCAGCTTGGGCAGGGAAGGAGAGACCCAGTACTTC
TRBV28	NA	NA	TRBJ1-2	CASRADDRPQNYGYTF	TGTGCCAGCAGAGCGGACGACAGGCCGCAGAACTATGGCTACACCTTC
TRBV9	NA	TRBD2	TRBJ2-7	CASSLTGTRLGEQYF	TGTGCCAGCAGCCTAACCGGGACTAGGTTGGGCGAGCAGTACTTC
TRBV7-8	few	NA	TRBJ2-2	CASSLLAGADTGELFF	TGTGCCAGCAGCTTATTGGCGGGGGCAGACACCGGGGAGCTGTTTTTT
TRBV11-2	NA	TRBD1	TRBJ1-4	CASSLSGTGAEKLFF	TGTGCCAGCAGCCTCTCCGGGACAGGGGCTGAAAAACTGTTTTTT
TRBV6-5	NA	NA	TRBJ2-7	CASRNGGDGEQYF	TGTGCCAGCAGGAACGGAGGGGACGGGGAGCAGTACTTC
TRBV10-3	NA	NA	TRBJ1-5	CAISPSTNQPQHF	TGTGCCATCAGTCCCAGTACGAATCAGCCCCAGCATTTT
TRBV5-1	few	TRBD1	TRBJ2-7	CASSLAPGTGNEQYF	TGCGCCAGCAGCTTGGCCCCCGGGACAGGGAACGAGCAGTACTTC
TRBV7-2	few	TRBD2	TRBJ2-1	CASTTISGGEQFF	TGTGCCAGCACCACCATATCGGGGGGTGAGCAGTTCTTC
TRBV10-3	NA	NA	TRBJ2-5	CAISAREETQYF	TGTGCCATCAGTGCACGAGAGGAGACCCAGTACTTC